Listed here are 8 T cell receptor beta chains from one sample, sequenced in a study of T cell clusters in autoimmune cytopenias. TRB was amplified by touch-down multiplex PCR, primer pools A and B combined. Using the multiplex PCR reads, TCRdb records one entry per CDR3 protein without DNA. Reported are 5,500 to 6,500 distinct CDR3 sequences; the ten largest clones contain roughly a fifth. TRB was amplified from approximately 250 ng of peripheral blood genomic DNA per sample. The sequencing sample was made of peripheral blood. Receptor source: a human donor with an autoimmune cytopenia or autoimmune hepatitis (not recorded which).

The genes are TRBV10-3 and TRBJ1-6; absent DNA, TCRdb's TRBD1 call cannot be checked. Germline CDR1 reads ENHRY; CDR2 reads SYGVKD. CDR3 size: 17 residues. The CDR3 is CASTTGRLGHRNSPLHF.

V gene TRBV6-4 combines with J gene TRBJ2-1; TCRdb gives TRBD1 as the D gene, but with no DNA this cannot be confirmed. This CDR3 is 15 amino acids long. Germline V gives CDR1 MRHNA, CDR2 SNTAGT. CDR3 protein: CASSRQGGDYNEQFF.

This clonotype registers medium-sized by frequency. This chain uses TRBV6-1 with TRBJ2-7; TCRdb selects TRBD2, and the lack of DNA leaves this call unchecked. From germline, CDR1 is MNHNS and CDR2 SASEGT. The CDR3 covers 18 residues. CDR3 sequence: CASSLGRGAGAHSYEQYF.

The chain combines TRBV6-6 with TRBJ1-4; the D call from TCRdb, TRBD1, cannot be confirmed without DNA. Germline CDR1 is MNHNY and CDR2 is SVGAGI (reference sequence). The CDR3 sequence is 15 residues long. The CDR3 is CASRDRGATNEKLFF.

The chain employs TRBV18 and TRBJ2-7; TCRdb's D call of TRBD1 is untestable without DNA. CDR1 and CDR2 (germline): KGHSH, LQKENI. The CDR3 is 12 amino acids. CDR3 sequence: CASSPGTDEQYF.

The chain couples TRBV4-3 to TRBJ2-3; TCRdb designates TRBD2, a call that cannot be tested without DNA. CDR1 and CDR2 from the germline V gene are LGHNA and YSLEER. This CDR3 comprises 15 residues. The CDR3 region is CASSQDAGSTDTQYF.

This chain links TRBV11-3 with TRBJ2-5; TCRdb gives TRBD2 as the D gene, but with no DNA this cannot be confirmed. The CDR3 covers 16 residues. Germline CDR1 reads SGHNT; CDR2 reads YENEEA. The CDR3 loop reads CASSLGLAGAGETQYF.

The chain carries TRBV5-6 and TRBJ1-1; without DNA, the TCRdb call of TRBD1 cannot be checked. CDR1 and CDR2 from the germline V gene are SGHDT and YYEEEE. The CDR3 runs 18 residues. CDR3 in amino acids: CASRPRQGWRIMNTEAFF. The full variable domain, completed using reference TRBV5-6 and TRBJ1-1, is DAGVTQSPTHLIKTRGQQVTLRCSPKSGHDTVSWYQQALGQGPQFIFQYYEEEERQRGNFPDRFSGHQFPNYSSELNVNALLLGDSALYLCASRPRQGWRIMNTEAFFGQGTRLTVV.